This record concerns one TCR beta chain sequence. This sample was taken from a study of blood T cell repertoires in COVID-19. Profiling relied on immunoSEQ multiplex PCR, and the TCRdb table lists in-frame clones only, not all of them. Of 150,000 to 200,000 clones listed, 70% to 85% were seen once; the top ten hold about 16%. Individuals aged 18 to 89 years were recruited from 24 US areas. Cohorts were determined from participant-reported clinical history. Trimming shortened V by 6 bases and J by 0 bases, and 12 bases separated the two germline ends. In germline, CDR1 is SNHLY, CDR2 FYNNEI. This CDR3 has 15 amino acids.

The TCR originated in a man aged 45-65 years who had recovered from COVID-19. Sequenced material: PBMCs or T cells enriched from blood (not recorded which). This rearrangement joins TRBV2 to TRBJ1-3; possibly TRBD1 for D (6 bases). CDR3 region: CASRGQSLSGNTIYF. CDR3 in DNA: TGTGCCAGCAGAGGACAGAGCCTCTCTGGAAACACCATATATTTT. Together with reference TRBV2 and TRBJ1-3, the CDR3 gives the full variable domain: EPEVTQTPSHQVTQMGQEVILRCVPISNHLYFYWYRQILGQKVEFLVSFYNNEISEKSEIFDDQFSVERPDGSNFTLKIRSTKLEDSAMYFCASRGQSLSGNTIYFGEGSWLTVV.